The rows below give T cell receptor beta chains drawn from one sample of a study of cytomegalovirus exposure and HLA in healthy donors. Libraries were prepared by immunoSEQ multiplex PCR; TCRdb keeps only in-frame clonotypes and omits some of them. This sample has more than 150,000 clones, with about four fifths found just once. Sequencing was done on a sample of PBMCs. The receptors stem from a woman between 25 and 40 years old in good health and CMV-seropositive. The CDR3 runs from the conserved cysteine through the conserved F or W. Each record gives: clone size, V gene, J gene, D gene, CDR3 protein, CDR3 DNA. D genes are given only for firm matches. Size tells how often a clone was seen (once, few, many) or the class of an expanded clone, and some rows leave it out.

clone size: -; V gene: TRBV5-4; J gene: TRBJ2-1; D gene: -; CDR3 protein: CASSLPGYEQFF; CDR3 DNA: TGTGCCAGCAGCTTGCCAGGGTATGAGCAGTTCTTC
clone size: -; V gene: TRBV6-6; J gene: TRBJ2-5; D gene: TRBD2; CDR3 protein: CASLRTSGTWEETQYF; CDR3 DNA: TGTGCCAGCCTCAGGACTAGCGGGACCTGGGAGGAGACCCAGTACTTC
clone size: -; V gene: TRBV27; J gene: TRBJ2-3; D gene: -; CDR3 protein: CASNLGGGTDTQYF; CDR3 DNA: TGTGCCAGCAATCTTGGTGGCGGGACGGATACGCAGTATTTT
clone size: -; V gene: TRBV10-3; J gene: TRBJ1-1; D gene: -; CDR3 protein: CAIREGVGGTEAFF; CDR3 DNA: TGTGCCATCAGAGAGGGGGTCGGAGGCACTGAAGCTTTCTTT
clone size: -; V gene: TRBV11-2; J gene: TRBJ2-7; D gene: TRBD2; CDR3 protein: CASSFTSGAHDEQYF; CDR3 DNA: TGTGCCAGCAGCTTCACTAGCGGGGCCCATGACGAGCAGTACTTC
clone size: -; V gene: TRBV15; J gene: TRBJ1-1; D gene: -; CDR3 protein: CATSRERQLKTEAFF; CDR3 DNA: TGTGCCACCAGCAGAGAAAGACAGCTTAAGACTGAAGCTTTCTTT
clone size: once; V gene: TRBV6-5; J gene: TRBJ1-1; D gene: -; CDR3 protein: CASSYSVEYTEAFF; CDR3 DNA: TGTGCCAGCAGTTACTCAGTAGAATACACTGAAGCTTTCTTT
clone size: -; V gene: TRBV5-1; J gene: TRBJ1-6; D gene: -; CDR3 protein: CASSRGSLGDPLHF; CDR3 DNA: TGCGCCAGCAGCCGGGGATCTCTCGGAGATCCCCTCCACTTT
clone size: few; V gene: TRBV7-9; J gene: TRBJ1-5; D gene: -; CDR3 protein: CASSSTVSGNQPQHF; CDR3 DNA: TGTGCCAGCAGCTCGACAGTATCAGGCAATCAGCCCCAGCATTTT
clone size: -; V gene: TRBV6-5; J gene: TRBJ1-2; D gene: -; CDR3 protein: CASRPTTGFYGYTF; CDR3 DNA: TGTGCCAGCAGGCCCACCACAGGGTTCTATGGCTACACCTTC
clone size: -; V gene: TRBV10-1; J gene: TRBJ1-2; D gene: TRBD1; CDR3 protein: CASSERAGGRDGYTF; CDR3 DNA: TGCGCCAGCAGTGAAAGAGCAGGGGGACGCGACGGCTACACCTTC
clone size: -; V gene: TRBV5-1; J gene: TRBJ2-2; D gene: -; CDR3 protein: CASSRQGGNTGELFF; CDR3 DNA: TGCGCCAGCAGCAGACAGGGAGGGAACACCGGGGAGCTGTTTTTT
clone size: -; V gene: TRBV2; J gene: TRBJ2-3; D gene: TRBD2; CDR3 protein: CASSASWLAGDVVADTQYF; CDR3 DNA: TGTGCCAGCAGCGCCTCGTGGCTAGCGGGGGATGTAGTGGCAGATACGCAGTATTTT
clone size: -; V gene: TRBV4-1; J gene: TRBJ2-2; D gene: TRBD1; CDR3 protein: CASSHMGPTGGTGELFF; CDR3 DNA: TGCGCCAGCAGCCATATGGGGCCGACAGGGGGCACCGGGGAGCTGTTTTTT
clone size: -; V gene: TRBV5-6; J gene: TRBJ1-6; D gene: -; CDR3 protein: CASSSGHPNDSPLHF; CDR3 DNA: TGTGCCAGCAGCTCGGGACATCCAAACGATTCACCCCTCCACTTT
clone size: -; V gene: TRBV6-5; J gene: TRBJ2-3; D gene: -; CDR3 protein: CASSYSRGPTQYF; CDR3 DNA: TGTGCCAGCAGTTACTCTAGGGGCCCTACGCAGTATTTT
clone size: -; V gene: TRBV5-6; J gene: TRBJ2-4; D gene: TRBD2; CDR3 protein: CASSPPIKWREGAKNIQYF; CDR3 DNA: TGTGCCAGCAGCCCACCTATTAAATGGCGGGAGGGGGCCAAAAACATTCAGTACTTC
clone size: few; V gene: TRBV4-3; J gene: TRBJ2-1; D gene: TRBD2; CDR3 protein: CASSQEGPSGAYNEQFF; CDR3 DNA: TGCGCCAGCAGCCAAGAAGGCCCAAGCGGGGCCTACAATGAGCAGTTCTTC
clone size: -; V gene: TRBV7-2; J gene: TRBJ2-7; D gene: -; CDR3 protein: CASSLEGGHHEQYF; CDR3 DNA: TGTGCCAGCAGCTTAGAAGGGGGACACCACGAGCAGTACTTC
clone size: -; V gene: TRBV28; J gene: TRBJ1-1; D gene: -; CDR3 protein: CASSSWGGKGNTEAFF; CDR3 DNA: TGTGCCAGCAGTTCCTGGGGAGGGAAAGGCAACACTGAAGCTTTCTTT
clone size: -; V gene: TRBV7-9; J gene: TRBJ2-5; D gene: -; CDR3 protein: CASSTPGTTYQETQYF; CDR3 DNA: TGTGCCAGCAGCACTCCCGGGACAACCTACCAAGAGACCCAGTACTTC
clone size: -; V gene: TRBV11-3; J gene: TRBJ2-3; D gene: -; CDR3 protein: CASRSQGTDTQYF; CDR3 DNA: TGTGCCAGCAGGTCACAGGGCACAGATACGCAGTATTTT
clone size: -; V gene: TRBV18; J gene: TRBJ2-5; D gene: TRBD2; CDR3 protein: CASSPLAGETQYF; CDR3 DNA: TGTGCCAGCTCACCACTAGCGGGGGAGACCCAGTACTTC
clone size: -; V gene: TRBV5-1; J gene: TRBJ2-1; D gene: TRBD2; CDR3 protein: CASSHGAATSGEGRFF; CDR3 DNA: TGCGCCAGCAGCCATGGGGCTGCGACTAGCGGGGAGGGGAGGTTCTTC
clone size: -; V gene: TRBV15; J gene: TRBJ2-7; D gene: TRBD1; CDR3 protein: CATSRGQPGLTF; CDR3 DNA: TGTGCCACCAGCAGGGGACAGCCCGGCCTCACCTTC
clone size: -; V gene: TRBV6-5; J gene: TRBJ1-5; D gene: -; CDR3 protein: CASSYSSGNQPQHF; CDR3 DNA: TGTGCCAGCAGTTACTCTTCGGGGAATCAGCCCCAGCATTTT
clone size: -; V gene: TRBV28; J gene: TRBJ2-3; D gene: -; CDR3 protein: CASSFRDTQYF; CDR3 DNA: TGTGCCAGCAGTTTTCGAGATACGCAGTATTTT
clone size: -; V gene: TRBV2; J gene: TRBJ1-2; D gene: -; CDR3 protein: CASMGAAGSDYGYTF; CDR3 DNA: TGTGCCAGCATGGGGGCGGCAGGATCCGACTATGGCTACACCTTC
clone size: once; V gene: TRBV7-8; J gene: TRBJ2-6; D gene: -; CDR3 protein: CASSSLDRRDYSGANVLTF; CDR3 DNA: TGTGCCAGCAGCTCCCTGGACAGGCGGGATTACTCTGGGGCCAACGTCCTGACTTTC
clone size: once; V gene: TRBV7-9; J gene: TRBJ2-3; D gene: TRBD1; CDR3 protein: CASSRVTGATDTQYF; CDR3 DNA: TGTGCCAGCAGCCGCGTTACAGGGGCCACAGATACGCAGTATTTT
clone size: -; V gene: TRBV13; J gene: TRBJ2-2; D gene: TRBD2; CDR3 protein: CASSLDTSGLTNTGELFF; CDR3 DNA: TGTGCCAGCAGCTTGGACACTAGCGGCCTAACGAACACCGGGGAGCTGTTTTTT
clone size: -; V gene: TRBV28; J gene: TRBJ2-5; D gene: TRBD1; CDR3 protein: CASRSHGQGKETQYF; CDR3 DNA: TGTGCCAGCAGATCACACGGACAGGGGAAAGAGACCCAGTACTTC
clone size: -; V gene: TRBV4-2; J gene: TRBJ2-3; D gene: TRBD1; CDR3 protein: CASSQEPQGAHADTQYF; CDR3 DNA: TGTGCCAGCAGCCAAGAGCCCCAGGGGGCACATGCAGATACGCAGTATTTT
clone size: -; V gene: TRBV5-6; J gene: TRBJ1-2; D gene: -; CDR3 protein: CASSLAWGGHGYTF; CDR3 DNA: TGTGCCAGCAGCTTGGCCTGGGGGGGGCATGGCTACACCTTC
clone size: few; V gene: TRBV6-5; J gene: TRBJ2-5; D gene: TRBD2; CDR3 protein: CASSYGGEQETQYF; CDR3 DNA: TGTGCCAGCAGTTACGGGGGGGAACAAGAGACCCAGTACTTC
clone size: -; V gene: TRBV9; J gene: TRBJ1-1; D gene: TRBD1; CDR3 protein: CASSVEDRGTEAFF; CDR3 DNA: TGTGCCAGCAGCGTAGAGGACAGGGGAACTGAAGCTTTCTTT
clone size: few; V gene: TRBV9; J gene: TRBJ1-4; D gene: -; CDR3 protein: CASSETTGLPQEKLFF; CDR3 DNA: TGTGCCAGCAGTGAAACGACAGGTCTACCACAGGAAAAACTGTTTTTT